The T cell receptor (beta chain) under discussion was sequenced for a study of T cells of healthy individuals. TCRdb used MiXCR to reprocess the 5' RACE reads, holding one entry per CDR3 protein. This table has some 82,000 distinct CDR3 sequences, about 5% appearing once. CDR1 is MNHEY and CDR2 is SVGEGT in the germline V gene. The CDR3 runs 15 residues. V was clipped by 6 bases and J by 6 bases; unmatched bases: 6. This clonotype came up many times. This chain connects TRBV6-2 or TRBV6-3 to TRBJ2-3; 13 bases are a match to TRBD2. The sequence came from a female donor in good health. The CDR3 DNA reads TGTGCCAGCAGCCCACTAGCGGGAGGGAAGGATACGCAGTATTTT. It codes for CASSPLAGGKDTQYF.